This is a list of T cell receptor beta chains from one sample in a study of identical twins. TCRdb called the 5' RACE reads again in MiXCR, with one record for every CDR3 protein. The sample consists of around 1.7 million distinct CDR3 sequences, roughly a third of them appearing once. The sample comprised cord blood. The receptors come from a newborn girl in good health. CDR3s include the opening cysteine and the closing phenylalanine or tryptophan. Fields, in order: J gene, D gene, clone size, V gene, CDR3 protein, CDR3 DNA. D genes are given only for firm matches. Size is omitted from some rows. Given values are once, few, many or a class for expanded clones.

J: TRBJ2-2; D: TRBD1; size: .; V: TRBV7-8; CDR3: CASSPRQGVEELFF; DNA: TGTGCCAGCAGCCCACGACAGGGTGTGGAGGAGCTGTTTTTT
J: TRBJ2-5; D: .; size: .; V: TRBV20-1; CDR3: CSARGPEETQYF; DNA: TGCAGTGCTAGAGGTCCAGAAGAGACCCAGTACTTC
J: TRBJ2-1; D: TRBD2; size: .; V: TRBV2; CDR3: CASGSSGSLEQFF; DNA: TGTGCCAGCGGGAGTAGCGGGAGTTTGGAGCAGTTCTTC
J: TRBJ2-4; D: TRBD2; size: .; V: TRBV6-1; CDR3: CASSVSGGANEQYF; DNA: TGTGCCAGCAGTGTTAGCGGGGGGGCCAATGAGCAGTACTTC
J: TRBJ2-3; D: TRBD2; size: few; V: TRBV11-2; CDR3: CASSSGTLADTQYF; DNA: TGTGCCAGCAGCAGCGGGACTTTGGCAGATACGCAGTATTTT
J: TRBJ2-7; D: TRBD2; size: many; V: TRBV10-3; CDR3: CAISDSAYGTRDLLAYEQYF; DNA: TGTGCCATCAGTGATTCCGCCTACGGGACTAGGGATCTTTTAGCCTACGAGCAGTACTTC
J: TRBJ2-1; D: TRBD2; size: many; V: TRBV5-1; CDR3: CASSPGLGSYNEQFF; DNA: TGTGCCAGCAGCCCGGGACTAGGGTCCTACAATGAGCAGTTCTTC
J: TRBJ2-2; D: TRBD1; size: .; V: TRBV4-2; CDR3: CASSQGRDRASNRRELFF; DNA: TGTGCCAGCAGCCAAGGAAGGGACAGGGCAAGCAATCGGAGGGAGCTGTTTTTT
J: TRBJ2-3; D: TRBD2; size: .; V: TRBV27; CDR3: CASSLLAGALEDTQYF; DNA: TGTGCCAGCAGTTTACTAGCGGGAGCTCTTGAGGATACGCAGTATTTT
J: TRBJ2-4; D: .; size: few; V: TRBV11-1; CDR3: CASSTDSLKEAKNIQYF; DNA: TGTGCCAGCAGCACGGACAGCCTAAAGGAGGCCAAAAACATTCAGTACTTC
J: TRBJ2-3; D: .; size: few; V: TRBV7-2; CDR3: CASSLGGTDTYF; DNA: TGTGCCAGCAGCTTAGGGGGCACAGATACGTATTTT
J: TRBJ1-3; D: .; size: .; V: TRBV7-9; CDR3: CSSSFKNTIYF; DNA: TGTTCCAGCAGCTTCAAAAACACCATATATTTT
J: TRBJ1-1; D: .; size: .; V: TRBV10-2; CDR3: CASSESSGVFF; DNA: TGCGCCAGCAGTGAGTCGAGCGGGGTTTTCTTT
J: TRBJ2-3; D: TRBD2; size: many; V: TRBV5-1; CDR3: CASSLAGARTDTQYF; DNA: TGTGCCAGCAGCTTAGCGGGGGCTCGCACAGATACGCAGTATTTT
J: TRBJ2-7; D: .; size: .; V: TRBV5-1; CDR3: CASSSSSDEQYF; DNA: TGCGCCAGCAGCTCCAGCTCTGACGAGCAGTACTTC
J: TRBJ2-5; D: .; size: .; V: TRBV27; CDR3: CASSLWGLGETQYF; DNA: TGTGCCAGCAGTTTATGGGGCCTTGGGGAGACCCAGTACTTC
J: TRBJ2-1; D: .; size: .; V: TRBV5-6; CDR3: CASSFFSGSTINEQFF; DNA: TGTGCCAGCAGCTTTTTCAGTGGGTCGACGATCAATGAGCAGTTCTTC
J: TRBJ1-2; D: .; size: .; V: TRBV28; CDR3: CATDRRGSYGYTF; DNA: TGTGCCACCGACAGGCGCGGGTCCTATGGCTACACCTTC
J: TRBJ1-2; D: .; size: few; V: TRBV3-1; CDR3: CASSQEWTALGGYTF; DNA: TGTGCCAGCAGCCAAGAATGGACCGCCTTAGGTGGCTACACCTTC
J: TRBJ2-7; D: .; size: few; V: TRBV28; CDR3: CASSSNHPLTGSSYEQYF; DNA: TGTGCCAGCAGCTCTAACCACCCCTTGACAGGAAGCTCCTACGAGCAGTACTTC
J: TRBJ2-7; D: TRBD1; size: few; V: TRBV4-1; CDR3: CASSQDSWTGAYEQYF; DNA: TGCGCCAGCAGCCAAGATTCGTGGACAGGGGCCTACGAGCAGTACTTC
J: TRBJ1-5; D: TRBD1; size: .; V: TRBV29-1; CDR3: CSVVDRADQPQHF; DNA: TGCAGCGTTGTTGACAGGGCGGATCAGCCCCAGCATTTT
J: TRBJ2-7; D: .; size: many; V: TRBV12-3/TRBV12-4; CDR3: CASSLAGANEQYF; DNA: TGTGCCAGCAGTTTAGCAGGGGCCAACGAGCAGTACTTC
J: TRBJ2-1; D: .; size: .; V: TRBV5-1; CDR3: CASSSGSLDEQFF; DNA: TGCGCCAGCAGCTCCGGGAGCCTTGATGAGCAGTTCTTC
J: TRBJ2-7; D: TRBD1; size: .; V: TRBV14; CDR3: CASSQWARGMRNEQYF; DNA: TGTGCCAGCAGCCAATGGGCCAGGGGGATGAGGAATGAGCAGTACTTC
J: TRBJ1-2; D: TRBD1; size: many; V: TRBV2; CDR3: CASVQGNYGYTF; DNA: TGTGCCAGCGTACAGGGGAACTATGGCTACACCTTC
J: TRBJ2-7; D: TRBD2; size: .; V: TRBV20-1; CDR3: CSARGHLTSGSGEQYF; DNA: TGCAGTGCTAGAGGGCATTTGACTAGCGGGAGTGGCGAGCAGTACTTC
J: TRBJ1-2; D: .; size: few; V: TRBV7-8; CDR3: CASSLVPVLYGYTF; DNA: TGTGCCAGCAGCTTAGTTCCAGTCCTCTATGGCTACACCTTC
J: TRBJ2-7; D: TRBD2; size: few; V: TRBV20-1; CDR3: CSANQRWGGPLNEQYF; DNA: TGCAGTGCTAACCAAAGGTGGGGAGGGCCTCTCAACGAGCAGTACTTC
J: TRBJ1-1; D: TRBD1; size: few; V: TRBV20-1; CDR3: CSARGDSHQRPFF; DNA: TGCAGTGCTAGGGGGGACAGCCATCAGAGGCCTTTCTTT
J: TRBJ2-5; D: TRBD2; size: .; V: TRBV7-2; CDR3: CASSLANTGGTQYF; DNA: TGTGCCAGCAGCTTGGCCAATACGGGAGGGACCCAGTACTTC
J: TRBJ2-5; D: TRBD1; size: few; V: TRBV5-1; CDR3: CASSLNLGTANNPSQETQYF; DNA: TGCGCCAGCAGCCTGAATCTAGGGACAGCAAACAACCCTAGCCAAGAGACCCAGTACTTC
J: TRBJ1-1; D: .; size: .; V: TRBV15; CDR3: CATSRGGVLNTEAFF; DNA: TGTGCCACCAGCAGAGGAGGGGTACTGAACACTGAAGCTTTCTTT
J: TRBJ1-2; D: .; size: few; V: TRBV6-2/TRBV6-3; CDR3: CASSYQTARYGYTF; DNA: TGTGCCAGCAGTTACCAGACAGCGCGGTATGGCTACACCTTC
J: TRBJ2-7; D: TRBD1; size: once; V: TRBV28; CDR3: CASKRTGPSYEQYF; DNA: TGTGCCAGCAAACGGACAGGGCCCTCCTACGAGCAGTACTTC
J: TRBJ2-5; D: .; size: .; V: TRBV20-1; CDR3: CSARARGLETQYF; DNA: TGCAGTGCTAGAGCCAGGGGTTTGGAGACCCAGTACTTC
J: TRBJ2-3; D: TRBD2; size: .; V: TRBV3-1; CDR3: CASSQPPGLAGETPTDTQYF; DNA: TGTGCCAGCAGCCAACCACCGGGACTAGCGGGAGAAACCCCCACAGATACGCAGTATTTT
J: TRBJ2-4; D: .; size: .; V: TRBV5-5; CDR3: CASSPNWKGNIQYF; DNA: TGTGCCAGCAGCCCGAACTGGAAGGGAAACATTCAGTACTTC
J: TRBJ2-7; D: TRBD2; size: few; V: TRBV4-2; CDR3: CASSQAPWGGGPYEQYF; DNA: TGTGCCAGCAGCCAAGCCCCCTGGGGCGGGGGGCCCTACGAGCAGTACTTC
J: TRBJ2-7; D: .; size: many; V: TRBV7-2; CDR3: CASSLAGRGEQYF; DNA: TGTGCCAGCAGCTTAGCTGGTAGAGGGGAGCAGTACTTC